This TCR beta chain was sequenced during a study of T cell repertoires in cytomegalovirus infection (dated by TCRdb to about 2019). With regard to the full study: Peptide stimulations targeted recently identified HLA-C-restricted CMV epitopes, whose presentation resists viral immunomodulation, together with well-studied HLA-B-restricted epitopes. Donor HLA type was relevant to the analysis, as public TCR beta signatures indicated carriage of CMV infection together with the matching HLA type. Findings and caveats that apply to the study as a whole: In both this cohort and an independent approximately 370-donor cohort, the cumulative frequency of public TCR beta family members distinguished carriers of CMV infection plus the relevant HLA type. The ex vivo response was dominated by HLA-C-restricted CMV-specific TCR beta clonotypes, and the single most frequent clonotype in two of eight donors was supplied by these HLA-C-restricted clonotypes.

Including the terminal cysteine and phenylalanine, the CDR3 comprises 13 residues. Only the CDR3 DNA stays, 39 bases, in frame from base 1. CDR1 and CDR2, looked up from the germline V gene (reference sequence), are DFQATT and SNEGSKA. The germline V and J ends show losses of 6 bases and 6 bases respectively, and no gene match explains 10 bases of the junction. Sequencing took place on an Illumina HiSeq 1500. The public reads were reprocessed in TCRdb via fastp at Q25 and MiXCR, keeping in-frame beta chains. Duplicate CDR3 protein sequences are folded into a single record with the most common DNA and genes. For this sample the table gives some 310,000 distinct CDR3 sequences, of which more than 20% were detected only once. Clones ranked in the top ten supply approximately 12% of the sample. The treatment or condition label, as the study defines it: in vitro stimulation with specific CMV peptide epitopes to enrich CMV-specific T cells.

In regard to this clonotype: Its antigen has not been determined. The sample holds no much larger clone one base away, and base qualities are not on file.

The input for sequencing was cultured PBMCs, taken from culture after CMV antigen stimulation. In this chain, TRBV20-1 is recombined with TRBJ2-7, with 8 bases matching TRBD2. The source of this sequence is a human donor in good health (CMV status not recorded). Some clones in this sample may be carry-over from other donors' samples. The nucleotides read TGCAGTGCCCTAACCGGGACTAGTCGCGAGCAGTACTTC. It codes for CSALTGTSREQYF.